The present TCR beta chain was sequenced within a study of cytomegalovirus exposure and HLA in healthy donors. Turning to the study itself: The same platform was used for the 100 to 150 validation repertoires and the approximately 670 first-cohort repertoires, a later analysis reported.

CDR1 SGHTS and CDR2 YDEGEE come from the germline V gene. This CDR3 has 15 residues. Losses at the gene ends were 4 bases for V and 3 bases for J; bases not matched to a gene: 8. As concerns this clone: Its antigen is unidentified.

Assay: immunoSEQ multiplex PCR; the TCRdb copy retains only in-frame clones and omits some. This table holds tens of thousands of clones, approximately 95% found once. Study-wide results and limits: Reportedly, cytomegalovirus status was diagnosed with high sensitivity and specificity. Specificity of a few CMV-associated chains for CMV antigens was verified in vitro.

This sequence was found in a woman aged 18-29 years in good health and CMV-seronegative. The rearrangement uses TRBV5-8 and TRBJ1-1; 8 bases align to TRBD1. Sequenced: PBMCs. Here the CDR3 reads CASSPETGGDTEAFF. The CDR3 DNA follows: TGTGCCAGCAGCCCGGAAACAGGGGGGGACACTGAAGCTTTCTTT.